The 15 T cell receptor beta chains listed next were all sequenced from one sample in a study of CD8 T cells in ankylosing spondylitis. Each CDR3 protein gets one entry after TCRdb re-called the 5' RACE reads with MiXCR. This sample carries some 200,000 distinct CDR3 sequences, 15% to 20% of them seen once, and the ten largest clones take around 4%. The specimen was blood, either unsorted or a sorted T cell fraction (not recorded which). The receptors stem from a male donor under 30 with ankylosing spondylitis or in good health (not recorded which).

The J gene is TRBJ2-7, the V gene TRBV18; TRBD2 matches 7 bases. The CDR3 loop spans 17 amino acids. Trimming at V came to 6 bases and at J to 2 bases, leaving 16 bases not matched to a gene. Germline CDR1 is KGHSH and CDR2 is LQKENI. This CDR3 reads CASSSSGGGGPTYEQYV. As DNA, the CDR3 is TGTGCCAGCTCCTCATCTGGGGGGGGAGGGCCCACCTACGAGCAGTACGTC.

This clonotype was counted many times. CDR3 nucleotides: TGTGCCAGCAGCCAAGATGGGGCGGGAGGGCCTTTGGATACGCAGTATTTT. Translation gives CASSQDGAGGPLDTQYF. The chain links TRBV4-2 to TRBJ2-3; TRBD2 agrees at 9 bases. The CDR3 totals 17 residues. Germline loops: CDR1 LGHNA, CDR2 YNFKEQ. V was pared by 0 bases and J by 6 bases, with 10 bases of the junction left unmatched.

This clonotype was detected ten times or more. The chain is built from TRBV12-3 or TRBV12-4 and TRBJ1-6, with 9 bases lining up with TRBD1. The CDR3 has 13 amino acids. V lost 6 bases, J lost 8 bases, and 2 bases stayed unmatched. The CDR3 loop reads CASRDRGYSPLHF. Here the CDR3 DNA reads TGTGCCAGCAGGGACAGGGGTTATTCACCCCTCCACTTT.

This clonotype was counted ten times or more. The chain is built from TRBV20-1 and TRBJ2-7; D gene unclear. Trimming removed 3 bases at V and 5 bases at J, with 23 bases between. CDR1 is DFQATT, CDR2 SNEGSKA, per germline (reference sequence). The CDR3 is 16 residues long. Here the CDR3 reads CSASGTLAHSTDEQYF. The CDR3 bases are TGCAGTGCTAGCGGTACTTTGGCTCACTCCACTGACGAGCAGTACTTC.

In its sample, this clonotype was seen many times. J is TRBJ1-2 and V is TRBV20-1; 9 nucleotides line up with TRBD1. The CDR3 runs to 13 residues. Germline V gene sequence: CDR1 DFQATT, CDR2 SNEGSKA (reference sequence). V lost 1 base to trimming and J lost 5 bases; unmatched junction nucleotides: 2. As DNA, the CDR3 is TGCAGTGCTAGAGGGACAGGGGAATATGGCTACACCTTC. Translated: CSARGTGEYGYTF.

This clonotype was picked up many times. J is TRBJ1-5 and V is TRBV7-2; TRBD1 might be the D (6 bases). Germline V CDR1 and CDR2: SGHTA, FQGNSA. Between the trimmed V and J ends, which lost 2 bases and 6 bases, there was a span of 8 bases. The CDR3 covers 13 residues. CDR3 bases: TGTGCCAGCAGCTTAACAGGGACTCAGCCCCAGCATTTT. Protein sequence: CASSLTGTQPQHF.

Ten or more counts support this clonotype. The chain employs TRBV29-1 and TRBJ2-1, with 11 positions matching TRBD1. This CDR3 region has 16 residues. V dropped 5 bases and J dropped 6; count of bases not matched to a gene: 12. Germline CDR1 SQVTM, CDR2 ANQGSEA. In nucleotides, the CDR3 is TGCAGCGTTATGGACAGGGGGCGGCCGAAAGGCAATGAGCAGTTCTTC. This gives the protein CSVMDRGRPKGNEQFF.

This clonotype has a count of ten or more. The chain links TRBV20-1 to TRBJ2-6; D unresolved. Germline lookup yields CDR1 DFQATT and CDR2 SNEGSKA (reference sequence). CDR3 size: 17 residues. Trimming left V 0 bases short and J 0 bases short, with 12 bases between. CDR3 nucleotides: TGCAGTGCTAGAGATTATCGGATTCGCTCTGGGGCCAACGTCCTGACTTTC. Translated: CSARDYRIRSGANVLTF.

This clonotype was seen ten or more times. The genes are TRBV12-3 or TRBV12-4 and TRBJ1-5; 9 nucleotides line up with TRBD1. The CDR3 consists of 18 residues. V dropped 6 bases and J dropped 0; count of bases not matched to a gene: 12. The CDR3 reads CASSRTGGRPYSNQPQHF. CDR3 nucleotides: TGTGCCAGCAGCCGAACAGGGGGCCGGCCTTATAGCAATCAGCCCCAGCATTTT.

The chain uses TRBV6-5 and TRBJ1-2, with a tentative D call TRBD1 (5 bases). V was pared by 3 bases and J by 0 bases, with 11 bases between. Germline V gene lookup returns CDR1 MNHEY and CDR2 SVGAGI. The CDR3 contains 15 residues. The CDR3 DNA is TGTGCCAGCAGTTATGGGGCAGCAGCTAACTATGGCTACACCTTC. It codes for CASSYGAAANYGYTF.

This clonotype appeared a few times. This chain joins TRBV12-3 or TRBV12-4 and TRBJ2-3; D is unclear. There are 11 residues in the CDR3. Trimming removed 7 bases from V and 7 bases from J, with 9 bases in between. CDR3 bases: TGTGCCAGCAAAAAACAGAATACGCAGTATTTT. Amino acid sequence: CASKKQNTQYF.

This chain uses TRBV7-8 with TRBJ2-7, with D uncertain. CDR1 and CDR2 (germline): SGHVS, FQNEAQ. The CDR3 extends over 12 amino acids. V lost 0 bases, J lost 4 bases, and 4 bases lay in between. The CDR3 is CASSLALYEQYF. The CDR3 coding sequence is TGTGCCAGCAGCTTAGCCCTATACGAGCAGTACTTC.

The chain is built from TRBV4-2 and TRBJ2-1; 9 bases are a match to TRBD2. CDR1 is LGHNA, CDR2 YNFKEQ, per germline. This CDR3 comprises 19 residues. The V segment lost 3 bases and the J segment 10 bases; nucleotides outside the gene matches: 22. The CDR3 loop is CASSHPSGPGTSPQGEQFF. In DNA, the CDR3 is TGTGCCAGCAGCCATCCTAGTGGCCCCGGGACTAGCCCCCAAGGGGAGCAGTTCTTC.

This clonotype was found many times. V usage is TRBV11-1 and J usage is TRBJ1-1, with a tentative D call TRBD1 (5 bases). Per the germline V gene, CDR1 is SGHAT and CDR2 is FQDESV (reference sequence). The CDR3 extends over 16 amino acids. V was cut by 1 base and J by 1 base, with 13 bases left in between. The CDR3 region is CASSLVPGRRNTEAFF. The CDR3 nucleotides are TGTGCCAGCAGCTTAGTTCCGGGACGGAGGAACACTGAAGCTTTCTTT.

The chain combines TRBV29-1 with TRBJ1-5; D is unresolved. The CDR3 runs to 14 residues. Germline V CDR1 and CDR2: SQVTM, ANQGSEA. The V gene lost 6 bases and the J gene lost 0 bases, with 12 bases spanning the gap. The CDR3 DNA reads as TGCAGCGTGCTGGAGGAGGATAGCAATCAGCCCCAGCATTTT. Amino acid sequence: CSVLEEDSNQPQHF.